These 25 T cell receptor beta chains came from one sample sequenced in a study of PD-1 blockade in mismatch repair-deficient tumors. Repertoires were generated with immunoSEQ multiplex PCR, while TCRdb's copy carries only in-frame clones and drops some. The sample contains some 84,000 clones, approximately 84% of which appear only once. Sequenced material: peripheral blood, taken 12 weeks after starting pembrolizumab. Every receptor here comes from an adult with mismatch repair-deficient cancer.

The chain carries TRBV7-2 and TRBJ2-3; D is unresolved. V was cut by 7 bases and J by 1 base, with 6 bases left in between. CDR1 is SGHTA and CDR2 is FQGNSA in the germline V gene. This CDR3 has 12 amino acids. DNA for the CDR3: TGTGCCAGCAACCCCGGCACAGATACGCAGTATTTT. This encodes CASNPGTDTQYF.

The J gene is TRBJ2-7, the V gene TRBV9; 11 bases match TRBD2. Germline values: CDR1 SGDLS, CDR2 YYNGEE. Germline trimming cut 1 base from V and 6 bases from J; bases unmatched to any gene: 9. The CDR3 totals 16 residues. The CDR3 loop reads CASSVLAGGAMAEQYF. The DNA of the CDR3 is TGTGCCAGCAGCGTACTAGCGGGAGGAGCGATGGCCGAGCAGTACTTC.

This chain joins TRBV4-3 and TRBJ2-1, with D maybe TRBD1 (6 bases). Trimming removed 4 bases from V and 4 bases from J, with 11 bases in between. CDR1 and CDR2 (germline): LGHNA, YSLEER. This CDR3 comprises 14 residues. CDR3 in DNA: TGCGCCAGCAGCCCGGGACAAATGTACAATGAGCAGTTCTTC. Protein sequence: CASSPGQMYNEQFF.

The V gene is TRBV7-9, the J gene TRBJ2-3, with D unresolved. This CDR3 has 11 amino acids. The ends were cut back, 4 bases at V and 6 bases at J, with 5 bases in the middle. Germline assignment: CDR1 SEHNR and CDR2 FQNEAQ (reference sequence). The CDR3 sequence is CASSSADTQYF. For the CDR3, the DNA is TGTGCCAGCAGCTCAGCCGATACGCAGTATTTT.

This chain joins TRBV2 and TRBJ1-2, with a weak D call TRBD1 (5 bases). The CDR3 has 16 residues. Germline CDR1 and CDR2: SNHLY and FYNNEI. The V and J ends lost 0 bases and 4 bases respectively, with 15 bases between them. The CDR3 nucleotides read TGTGCCAGCAGTGAAGCGCGGCAGGGCGGCGGCTATGGCTACACCTTC. Protein product: CASSEARQGGGYGYTF.

This chain uses TRBV6-1 with TRBJ1-3; a possible D gene is TRBD1 (5 bases). The V end lost 8 bases, the J end lost 0 bases, and 11 bases lay between the germline ends. Looked up from germline, CDR1 is MNHNS and CDR2 is SASEGT. The CDR3 has 14 amino acids. The CDR3 loop reads CASARGISGNTIYF. In DNA form, the CDR3 reads TGTGCCAGCGCGAGGGGAATCTCTGGAAACACCATATATTTT.

This chain uses TRBV5-1 with TRBJ2-2, with 11 positions matching TRBD2. Per the germline V gene, CDR1 is SGHRS and CDR2 is YFSETQ. The CDR3 has 15 amino acids. The trim removed 4 bases at V and 1 base at J, leaving 0 bases unmatched. The CDR3 spells CASSGTSGNTGELFF. Written as DNA, the CDR3 is TGCGCCAGCAGCGGGACTAGCGGGAACACCGGGGAGCTGTTTTTT.

The chain links TRBV19 to TRBJ2-7, with no clear D. CDR1 LNHDA and CDR2 SQIVND come from the germline V gene (reference sequence). V was clipped by 2 bases and J by 3 bases, with 8 bases between them. The CDR3 is made up of 13 amino acids. DNA of the CDR3: TGTGCCAGTAGTATAAAGGCCAACTACGAGCAGTACTTC. Its translation is CASSIKANYEQYF.

The chain uses TRBV4-1 and TRBJ2-7; TRBD2 matches at 8 bases. Germline CDR1 MGHRA, CDR2 YSYEKL. J gave up 3 bases and V 0 bases, and 7 bases lay outside the gene matches. The CDR3 totals 16 residues. The CDR3 here is CASSQERGALLYEQYF. The CDR3 coding sequence is TGCGCCAGCAGCCAAGAGCGGGGGGCTCTTCTCTACGAGCAGTACTTC.

This rearrangement joins TRBV5-4 to TRBJ2-7, with D possibly matching TRBD2 (6 bases). Trimming took off 2 bases at V and 6 bases at J, with 15 bases between the two ends. CDR1 is SGHNT and CDR2 is YYREEE in the germline V gene (reference sequence). The CDR3 totals 14 residues. This CDR3 is CASSFRGTTGEQYF. CDR3 nucleotide sequence: TGTGCCAGCAGCTTTCGGGGGACCACCGGCGAGCAGTACTTC. Supplemented by reference TRBV5-4 and TRBJ2-7, the full variable domain reads ETGVTQSPTHLIKTRGQQVTLRCSSQSGHNTVSWYQQALGQGPQFIFQYYREEENGRGNFPPRFSGLQFPNYSSELNVNALELDDSALYLCASSFRGTTGEQYFGPGTRLTVT.

This clone has a single count. The V call is TRBV5-8, the J call TRBJ1-1, with TRBD1 matching 9 bases. Germline CDR1 and CDR2: SGHTS and YDEGEE. The CDR3 has 15 amino acids. V lost 3 bases and J lost 1; bases outside the gene matches: 4. The CDR3 reads CASSSGQGKNTEAFF. The CDR3 DNA is TGTGCCAGCAGCTCCGGACAGGGGAAGAACACTGAAGCTTTCTTT.

The chain links TRBV7-6 to TRBJ2-1; the match to TRBD1 covers 8 bases. The V segment lost 6 bases and the J segment 10 bases; nucleotides outside the gene matches: 20. Per germline, CDR1 SGHVS and CDR2 FNYEAQ. The CDR3 totals 17 residues. Here the CDR3 DNA reads TGTGCCAGCAGTTATATTTCGGTGGCAGGGGGCCTTTTGGAGCAGTTCTTC. Translated: CASSYISVAGGLLEQFF.

A word on this clone: Additional DNA sequences in this sample encode the identical CDR3. The chain has TRBV7-2 and TRBJ1-5, with a tentative D call TRBD1 (6 bases). Trimming removed 1 base from V and 0 bases from J, with 10 bases in between. The CDR3 runs 16 residues. Germline CDR1 is SGHTA and CDR2 is FQGNSA. The CDR3 region is CASSLGGGYSNQPQHF. The DNA of the CDR3 is TGTGCCAGCAGCTTAGGAGGGGGGTATAGCAATCAGCCCCAGCATTTT.

In nucleotides, the CDR3 is TGTGCCAGCAGCTTGGCTAGCGGTGGATTCAATGAGCAGTTCTTC. This codes for CASSLASGGFNEQFF. The chain uses TRBV7-6 and TRBJ2-1, with TRBD2 matching 7 bases. The CDR3 covers 15 residues. Germline-derived CDR1 and CDR2 are SGHVS and FNYEAQ. The V and J ends lost 3 bases and 6 bases, in that order; junction bases with no gene match: 8.

The V and J genes are TRBV7-9 and TRBJ1-1; D is unresolved. CDR3 length equals 13 residues. The V end was cut by 1 base, the J end by 6 bases, with 9 bases between. Germline V lookup: CDR1 SEHNR, CDR2 FQNEAQ (reference sequence). The CDR3: CASSLGWGAEAFF. The CDR3 DNA is TGTGCCAGCAGCTTAGGCTGGGGTGCTGAAGCTTTCTTT. The full variable domain, completed using reference TRBV7-9 and TRBJ1-1, is DTGVSQNPRHKITKRGQNVTFRCDPISEHNRLYWYRQTLGQGPEFLTYFQNEAQLEKSRLLSDRFSAERPKGSFSTLEIQRTEQGDSAMYLCASSLGWGAEAFFGQGTRLTVV.

The rearrangement links TRBV7-8 to TRBJ2-7, with 9 bases that match TRBD1. V shed 2 bases and J 5 bases; nucleotides not matched to a gene: 4. This CDR3 is built from 14 residues. Looked up from germline, CDR1 is SGHVS and CDR2 is FQNEAQ. CDR3 amino acids: CASSLTGGLDEQYF. The CDR3 region has the DNA TGTGCCAGCAGCTTAACAGGGGGCCTTGACGAGCAGTACTTC.

The chain employs TRBV19 and TRBJ1-5, with D unclear. CDR3 length: 14 amino acids. Germline V lookup: CDR1 LNHDA, CDR2 SQIVND (reference sequence). V was shortened by 5 bases and J by 6 bases, with 14 bases between the two germline ends. The CDR3 region has the DNA TGTGCCAGTAGTGTGGGTCCTGAAGGTCAGCCCCAGCATTTT. Protein product: CASSVGPEGQPQHF.

This chain uses TRBV7-9 with TRBJ2-7, with a tentative D call TRBD2 (5 bases). The V gene lost 5 bases and the J gene lost 0 bases, with 17 bases spanning the gap. Germline V gene lookup returns CDR1 SEHNR and CDR2 FQNEAQ (reference sequence). This CDR3 has 16 residues. CDR3 nucleotide sequence: TGTGCCAGCAGCGGCGTGAGGGTGGAGAGCTCCTACGAGCAGTACTTC. Translating gives CASSGVRVESSYEQYF.

The chain combines TRBV7-9 with TRBJ2-7; D remains ambiguous. The germline V gene encodes CDR1 SEHNR and CDR2 FQNEAQ (reference sequence). The CDR3 is made up of 12 amino acids. V was trimmed by 0 bases and J by 5 bases, leaving 5 bases between them. The CDR3 DNA is TGTGCCAGCAGCTTAGCGTTGGACGAGCAGTACTTC. Its protein product is CASSLALDEQYF. The full variable domain, with the rest looked up from reference TRBV7-9 and TRBJ2-7, is DTGVSQNPRHKITKRGQNVTFRCDPISEHNRLYWYRQTLGQGPEFLTYFQNEAQLEKSRLLSDRFSAERPKGSFSTLEIQRTEQGDSAMYLCASSLALDEQYFGPGTRLTVT.

This chain links TRBV29-1 with TRBJ2-2, with 7 bases matching TRBD2. V was pared by 3 bases and J by 3 bases, with 4 bases of the junction left unmatched. This CDR3 spans 14 amino acids. Germline values: CDR1 SQVTM, CDR2 ANQGSEA. The CDR3 DNA is TGCAGCGTTGATGGGGGGGTGGACACCGGGGAGCTGTTTTTT. Its translation: CSVDGGVDTGELFF.

V and J are TRBV7-3 and TRBJ2-1; 13 bases map to TRBD2. The CDR3 runs 15 residues. V was clipped by 3 bases and J by 5 bases; unmatched bases: 1. Germline V gene lookup returns CDR1 SGHTA and CDR2 FQGTGA. CDR3 nucleotides: TGTGCCAGCAGCTTGGGACTAGCGGGACACAATGAGCAGTTCTTC. It specifies CASSLGLAGHNEQFF.

This clone was counted once. The genes are TRBV27 and TRBJ1-2, with a possible D match to TRBD1 (5 bases). CDR1 and CDR2 (germline): MNHEY, SMNVEV (reference sequence). The CDR3 has 15 amino acids. V gave up 3 bases and J gave up 6 bases, with 17 bases separating them. CDR3 region: CASSFSGGGPHGYTF. CDR3 bases: TGTGCCAGCAGTTTCTCGGGGGGAGGGCCCCATGGCTACACCTTC.

The chain combines TRBV10-3 with TRBJ1-4, with D possibly TRBD1 on 5 matching bases. Germline-derived CDR1 and CDR2 are ENHRY and SYGVKD. This CDR3 is 14 amino acids long. V was pared by 6 bases and J by 3 bases, with 11 bases between. CDR3 amino acids: CAISGGGPNEKLFF. CDR3 DNA: TGTGCCATCAGCGGGGGAGGGCCTAATGAAAAACTGTTTTTT.

The chain combines TRBV11-3 with TRBJ2-7; D remains ambiguous. Looked up from germline, CDR1 is SGHNT and CDR2 is YENEEA. V lost 3 bases and J lost 1, with 10 bases in between. The CDR3 sequence is 14 residues long. The CDR3 loop reads CASSFSARSYEQYF. The CDR3 nucleotides read TGTGCCAGCAGCTTTTCAGCGCGTTCCTACGAGCAGTACTTC. Full variable domain (outside the CDR3, taken from reference TRBV11-3 and TRBJ2-7): EAGVVQSPRYKIIEKKQPVAFWCNPISGHNTLYWYLQNLGQGPELLIRYENEEAVDDSQLPKDRFSAERLKGVDSTLKIQPAELGDSAVYLCASSFSARSYEQYFGPGTRLTVT.

V and J are TRBV15 and TRBJ2-1, with 8 bases identical to TRBD2. In germline, CDR1 is LNHNV, CDR2 YYDKDF (reference sequence). This CDR3 contains 15 residues. V shed 5 bases, J shed 1 base, and the junction held 4 bases outside the gene matches. CDR3 DNA sequence: TGTGCCACCAGCGCGGGCGGGAGGTCCTACAATGAGCAGTTCTTC. Amino acids: CATSAGGRSYNEQFF.